The following is a T cell receptor beta chain sequence with its context. The data stem from a study of CD8 T cells in Susac syndrome. Random hexamers served to reverse transcribe roughly 0.5 to 1 ug RNA. TCRdb itself ran the immunoSEQ multiplex PCR reads through MiXCR, one entry per CDR3 protein. The repertoire has tens of thousands of distinct CDR3 sequences, 94% of them found once; the top ten carry 0.55% to 0.7%. Specimen: CD8+ T cells from PBMCs. This receptor was taken from a human donor with multiple sclerosis.

Here the CDR3 DNA reads TGTGCCAGCAGCTCATACCGGGACAGGGGTGTTGAGCAGTTCTTC. Encoded protein: CASSSYRDRGVEQFF. The J gene is TRBJ2-1, the V gene TRBV7-9; 10 bases map to TRBD1. This CDR3 contains 15 residues. Germline loops: CDR1 SEHNR, CDR2 FQNEAQ (reference sequence). Trimming at V came to 4 bases and at J to 9 bases, leaving 9 bases not matched to a gene.